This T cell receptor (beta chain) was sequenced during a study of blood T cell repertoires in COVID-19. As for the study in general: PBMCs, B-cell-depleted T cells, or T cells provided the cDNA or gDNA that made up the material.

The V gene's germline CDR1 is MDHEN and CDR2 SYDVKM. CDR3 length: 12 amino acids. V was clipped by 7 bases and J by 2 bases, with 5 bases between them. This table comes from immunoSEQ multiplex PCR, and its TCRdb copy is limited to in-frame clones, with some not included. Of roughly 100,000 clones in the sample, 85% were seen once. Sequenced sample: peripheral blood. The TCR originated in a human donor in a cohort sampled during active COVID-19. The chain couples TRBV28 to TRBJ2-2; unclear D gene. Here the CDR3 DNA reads TGTGCCAGCAACCTAAACACCGGGGAGCTGTTTTTT. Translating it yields CASNLNTGELFF.